The present T cell receptor (beta chain) was sequenced within a study of blood T cells in healthy people across ages. With 5 bases removed from V and 11 bases from J, the gap between germline ends came to 14 bases. Germline V CDR1 and CDR2: MNHEY, SMNVEV (reference sequence). CDR3 length equals 12 residues. A second PCR, run for 7 to 11 cycles, used a sample-barcoded 5' primer plus a J-beta primer mix. Sequencing of every sample gave 3 million or more CDR3-containing paired-end reads. TCRdb passed the 5' RACE reads through MiXCR, listing each CDR3 protein once. Of 1,500,000 or so distinct CDR3 sequences in the sample, approximately 43% are singletons; the top ten hold 4%. Whole-study results and caveats: Greater diversity and more naive CD4+ cells were seen in long-lived donors than in aged donors.

Individuals who donated were healthy Caucasians from Russia aged roughly 6 to 100. A minimum of 7 million PBMCs was isolated per sample. Concerning this clonotype: Its antigen is not identified. One base away lies a much larger clone, so this may be a sequencing read error.

Sequences were obtained from blood. The receptor's source is a woman aged 18-29 years in good health. The J gene is TRBJ2-3, the V gene TRBV27; maybe TRBD1 (6 bases). CDR3 in DNA: TGTGCCAGCAGTCCCCTGGGACATATGCAGTATTTT. As protein: CASSPLGHMQYF.